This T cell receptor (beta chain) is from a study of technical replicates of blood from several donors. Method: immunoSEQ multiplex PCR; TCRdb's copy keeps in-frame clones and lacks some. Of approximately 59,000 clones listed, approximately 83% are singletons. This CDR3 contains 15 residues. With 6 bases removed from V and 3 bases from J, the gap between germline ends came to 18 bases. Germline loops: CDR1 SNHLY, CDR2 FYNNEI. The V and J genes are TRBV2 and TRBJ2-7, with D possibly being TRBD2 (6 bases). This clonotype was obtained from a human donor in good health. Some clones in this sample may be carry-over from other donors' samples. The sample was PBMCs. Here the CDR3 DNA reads TGTGCCAGCAGAGCACGTAGGGGACTCGTCTACGAGCAGTACTTC. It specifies CASRARRGLVYEQYF.